These 18 T cell receptor beta chains share one sample of origin, sequenced in a study of OX40 agonist ivuxolimab in advanced cancers. Here immunoSEQ multiplex PCR was the method, and the copy in TCRdb shows in-frame clones only, minus some. The sample contains around 57,000 clones, 82% of which appear only once. The sequencing used CD4+ or CD8+ T cells sorted from blood, collected in a trial of the OX40 agonist ivuxolimab. The receptor set was obtained from an adult with an advanced solid tumor such as melanoma, head and neck, liver or kidney cancer.

The gene calls are TRBV2 and TRBJ1-4, with D perhaps TRBD1 (5 bases). Germline lookup yields CDR1 SNHLY and CDR2 FYNNEI. The CDR3 covers 13 residues. V was trimmed by 10 bases and J by 7 bases, leaving 16 bases between them. The CDR3 DNA reads TGTGCCATTAAACCCAGACAGAGTGAAAAACTGTTTTTT. This codes for CAIKPRQSEKLFF. Based on the CDR3 plus reference TRBV2 and TRBJ1-4, the full variable domain is EPEVTQTPSHQVTQMGQEVILRCVPISNHLYFYWYRQILGQKVEFLVSFYNNEISEKSEIFDDQFSVERPDGSNFTLKIRSTKLEDSAMYFCAIKPRQSEKLFFGSGTQLSVL.

This chain connects TRBV28 to TRBJ2-7; D ambiguous. This CDR3 contains 13 residues. Looked up from germline, CDR1 is MDHEN and CDR2 is SYDVKM. V was shortened by 6 bases and J by 3 bases, with 12 bases between the two germline ends. CDR3 in amino acids: CASSPPGRYEQYF. CDR3 nucleotide sequence: TGTGCCAGCAGCCCCCCTGGGCGCTACGAGCAGTACTTC. Filled out from reference TRBV28 and TRBJ2-7, the complete variable domain reads DVKVTQSSRYLVKRTGEKVFLECVQDMDHENMFWYRQDPGLGLRLIYFSYDVKMKEKGDIPEGYSVSREKKERFSLILESASTNQTSMYLCASSPPGRYEQYFGPGTRLTVT.

The rearrangement joins TRBV4-3 to TRBJ2-7, with TRBD1 as a possible D gene (5 bases). The V end was cut by 0 bases, the J end by 4 bases, with 13 bases between. Germline assignment: CDR1 LGHNA and CDR2 YSLEER. The length of the CDR3 is 15 residues. CDR3 coding DNA: TGCGCCAGCAGCCAAGAGGCCAGGGAACTTTACGAGCAGTACTTC. Translating gives CASSQEARELYEQYF.

CDR3 nucleotides: TGCGCCAGCAGAGCGGACGCTGAAGCTTTCTTT. Protein sequence: CASRADAEAFF. This chain connects TRBV10-1 to TRBJ1-1; D remains unclear. CDR1 is WNHNN, CDR2 SYGVQD, per germline (reference sequence). The V and J ends lost 6 bases and 6 bases respectively, with 8 bases between them. The CDR3 runs to 11 residues.

In its sample, this clone was seen once. The J gene is TRBJ1-1, the V gene TRBV7-2; TRBD1 might be the D (6 bases). The CDR3 contains 13 residues. CDR1 and CDR2 from the germline V gene are SGHTA and FQGNSA. The CDR3 loop reads CASTGSEYTEAFF. CDR3 in DNA: TGTGCTTCAACAGGGTCGGAGTATACTGAAGCTTTCTTT.

The chain joins TRBV19 to TRBJ2-7; D gene uncertain. V lost 3 bases, J lost 6 bases, and 9 bases lay in between. Germline CDR1 reads LNHDA; CDR2 reads SQIVND (reference sequence). CDR3 length: 12 amino acids. CDR3 sequence (DNA): TGTGCCAGTAGTATGTTGGAGTCCGAGCAGTACTTC. This gives the protein CASSMLESEQYF.

Only one count was recorded for this clone. The V call is TRBV29-1, the J call TRBJ1-2; the D is unclear. Per germline, CDR1 SQVTM and CDR2 ANQGSEA. The V end was cut by 0 bases, the J end by 4 bases, with 12 bases between. CDR3 length: 14 amino acids. The CDR3 bases are TGCAGCGTTGAAGATCTACGGACTACCTATGGCTACACCTTC. Translation: CSVEDLRTTYGYTF.

V gene TRBV18 combines with J gene TRBJ1-1; TRBD1 might be the D (5 bases). Germline V gene lookup returns CDR1 KGHSH and CDR2 LQKENI. Trimming shortened V by 4 bases and J by 3 bases, and 12 bases separated the two germline ends. The CDR3 length is 14 residues. The CDR3 DNA sequence: TGTGCCAGCTCACTAAGTGGGGCGGACACTGAAGCTTTCTTT. Translating gives CASSLSGADTEAFF.

The genes are TRBV7-2 and TRBJ2-7; D uncertain. The CDR3 is 11 residues long. Per germline, CDR1 SGHTA and CDR2 FQGNSA. Trimming stripped 5 bases from V and 4 bases from J, with 6 bases between. The chain's CDR3 is CASSPNYEQYF. CDR3 DNA sequence: TGTGCCAGCAGCCCGAATTACGAGCAGTACTTC. Using reference TRBV7-2 and TRBJ2-7 for the parts outside the CDR3, the full variable domain is GAGVSQSPSNKVTEKGKDVELRCDPISGHTALYWYRQSLGQGLEFLIYFQGNSAPDKSGLPSDRFSAERTGGSVSTLTIQRTQQEDSAVYLCASSPNYEQYFGPGTRLTVT.

This clone was counted a single time. This chain joins TRBV2 and TRBJ2-1, with 8 positions matching TRBD1. Germline assignment: CDR1 SNHLY and CDR2 FYNNEI. Trimming at V came to 8 bases and at J to 9 bases, leaving 15 bases not matched to a gene. This CDR3 comprises 15 residues. The CDR3 sequence is CASRLPGTGSLEQFF. DNA for the CDR3: TGTGCCAGCCGATTACCCGGGACAGGATCCCTTGAGCAGTTCTTC.

The gene calls are TRBV2 and TRBJ2-2; TRBD2 aligns across 8 bases. V shed 8 bases and J 6 bases; nucleotides not matched to a gene: 11. CDR1 and CDR2 (germline): SNHLY, FYNNEI. This CDR3 spans 15 amino acids. Here the CDR3 reads CASYLPGGAAGELFF. The CDR3 coding sequence is TGTGCCAGCTACCTTCCGGGGGGGGCAGCCGGGGAGCTGTTTTTT.

CDR3 amino acids: CASSSMGTGVGNEQFF. The CDR3 nucleotides are TGTGCCAGCAGCTCGATGGGGACAGGGGTCGGGAATGAGCAGTTCTTC. This rearrangement joins TRBV7-6 to TRBJ2-1, with TRBD1 matching 10 bases. The CDR3 extends over 16 amino acids. Trimming at V came to 4 bases and at J to 7 bases, leaving 10 bases not matched to a gene. Germline CDR1 is SGHVS and CDR2 is FNYEAQ.

J is TRBJ2-3 and V is TRBV7-9; 9 bases align to TRBD1. CDR3 length: 16 residues. Germline V gene data show CDR1 as SEHNR and CDR2 as FQNEAQ (reference sequence). V shed 1 base, J shed 3 bases, and the junction held 5 bases outside the gene matches. The CDR3, as DNA: TGTGCCAGCAGCTTAGGGGGACAGGGCCTAACAGATACGCAGTATTTT. Amino acids: CASSLGGQGLTDTQYF.

In its sample, this clone was seen once. The gene calls are TRBV5-5 and TRBJ2-3, with D unclear. This CDR3 has 13 residues. Germline V gene data show CDR1 as SGHKS and CDR2 as YYEKEE (reference sequence). V gave up 4 bases and J gave up 2 bases, with 8 bases separating them. CDR3 loop: CASSRELTDTQYF. The CDR3, as DNA: TGTGCCAGCAGCAGGGAACTCACAGATACGCAGTATTTT.

This clone was observed a single time. The V and J genes are TRBV4-3 and TRBJ2-7; D might be TRBD1 (6 bases). The length of the CDR3 is 17 residues. Trimming cost V 0 bases and J 2 bases, with 17 bases left between them. CDR1 is LGHNA, CDR2 YSLEER, per germline. The CDR3, as DNA: TGCGCCAGCAGCCAAGATCACAGACGGACAGTGACCTACGAGCAGTACTTC. Amino acids: CASSQDHRRTVTYEQYF.

V gene TRBV9 combines with J gene TRBJ1-1; D remains unclear. This CDR3 has 15 residues. The germline V gene has CDR1 SGDLS and CDR2 YYNGEE. The germline V and J ends were trimmed by 0 bases and 1 base, with 10 bases remaining between them. CDR3 bases: TGTGCCAGCAGCGTAGATCCAGGTCGGAACACTGAAGCTTTCTTT. Protein product: CASSVDPGRNTEAFF.

The chain uses TRBV2 and TRBJ1-6; 10 positions match TRBD1. The CDR3 runs to 15 residues. The J segment lost 7 bases and the V segment lost 7 bases, leaving 7 bases of the junction unmatched. Germline V gives CDR1 SNHLY, CDR2 FYNNEI. The CDR3 region is CASIRQGALNSPLHF. CDR3 nucleotide sequence: TGTGCCAGCATCCGACAGGGGGCACTCAATTCACCCCTCCACTTT.

This chain uses TRBV30 with TRBJ2-5; D is unclear. V gave up 1 base and J gave up 2 bases, with 11 bases separating them. Germline V gene data show CDR1 as GTSNPN and CDR2 as SVGIG (reference sequence). The CDR3 extends over 14 amino acids. CDR3 amino acids: CAWSGRISQETQYF. The CDR3 nucleotides read TGTGCCTGGAGTGGACGGATCTCACAAGAGACCCAGTACTTC.